This TCR beta chain was recovered during a study of human T cells and chemical hapten exposure. Time point denoted: healthy volunteer bleed at 6 weeks. The authors' total RNA extraction used unfractionated whole blood. In TCRdb, the RACE reads were re-called with MiXCR into one record per CDR3 protein. The data show 55,000 to 75,000 distinct CDR3 sequences, approximately 6.1% seen once. This clonotype showed up many times. Trimming pared 2 bases from V and 3 bases from J, leaving 7 bases between. Germline-derived CDR1 and CDR2 are GTSNPN and SVGIG (reference sequence). The CDR3 length is 13 residues. The chain recombines TRBV30 with TRBJ2-2; D may be TRBD1 (5 bases). The receptor was derived from a female donor in good health. Some clones in this sample may be carry-over from other donors' samples. The sequencing input was whole blood. The CDR3 sequence is CAWSQGDTGELFF. The CDR3 coding sequence is TGTGCCTGGAGTCAGGGCGACACCGGGGAGCTGTTTTTT.